Each of the 22 T cell receptor beta chains below was sequenced from the same sample in a study of human T cells and chemical hapten exposure. TCRdb analysed the RACE reads with MiXCR anew, one entry per CDR3 protein. The repertoire holds approximately 400,000 distinct CDR3 sequences, with 5.1% as singletons. Time point specified: pre-sensitization, week 0. Treatment here: therapeutic diphenylcyclopropenone sensitization with weekly scalp DPC. The specimen was whole blood, collected in connection with sensitization to the hapten diphenylcyclopropenone (DPC). These receptor sequences come from a woman aged 45-65 years with alopecia areata. Some clones in this sample may be carry-over from other donors' samples.

This rearrangement joins TRBV28 to TRBJ2-1; a weak D match, TRBD2 (7 bases). CDR3 length equals 14 residues. Trimming took off 5 bases at V and 8 bases at J, with 16 bases between the two ends. From germline, CDR1 is MDHEN and CDR2 SYDVKM. DNA of the CDR3: TGTGCCAGCAGTCCCCGAGGGGGGGCGGATGAGCAGTTCTTC. Its translation is CASSPRGGADEQFF.

This clonotype came up a few times. The chain recombines TRBV28 with TRBJ1-6; 7 bases line up with TRBD1. The CDR3 spans 16 residues. Germline assignment: CDR1 MDHEN and CDR2 SYDVKM. Trimming at V came to 2 bases and at J to 7 bases, leaving 8 bases not matched to a gene. The CDR3, as DNA: TGTGCCAGCAGTTTAAAGGGGGCGAAGTCGAATTCACCCCTCCACTTT. This translates into CASSLKGAKSNSPLHF.

In this sample, this clonotype turned up many times. V is TRBV10-3 and J is TRBJ1-2; 11 nucleotides agree with TRBD1. This CDR3 has 13 amino acids. Germline assignment: CDR1 ENHRY and CDR2 SYGVKD. V lost 6 bases to trimming and J lost 6 bases; unmatched junction nucleotides: 3. The CDR3 coding sequence is TGTGCCATCAGGGGACAGGGGGAAGATGGCTACACCTTC. It yields the protein CAIRGQGEDGYTF.

There are many counts of this clonotype. V and J are TRBV7-6 and TRBJ2-1, with no clear D. The CDR3 contains 12 residues. Trimming took 1 base from V and 8 from J, leaving 6 bases between them. The germline V gene encodes CDR1 SGHVS and CDR2 FNYEAQ. The CDR3 DNA reads as TGTGCCAGCAGCTTAGACGGCTATGAGCAGTTCTTC. It specifies CASSLDGYEQFF.

J is TRBJ1-1 and V is TRBV3-1; maybe TRBD1 (6 bases). The CDR3 runs to 13 residues. CDR1 and CDR2 (germline): LGHDT, YNNKEL (reference sequence). V was trimmed by 2 bases and J by 8 bases, leaving 12 bases between them. CDR3 sequence: CASSQTTDREAFF. CDR3 nucleotide sequence: TGTGCCAGCAGCCAAACCACTGACAGGGAAGCTTTCTTT. The whole variable domain, remainder taken from reference TRBV3-1 and TRBJ1-1, is DTAVSQTPKYLVTQMGNDKSIKCEQNLGHDTMYWYKQDSKKFLKIMFSYNNKELIINETVPNRFSPKSPDKAHLNLHINSLELGDSAVYFCASSQTTDREAFFGQGTRLTVV.

Ten or more counts support this clonotype. The chain combines TRBV11-2 with TRBJ2-1, with 7 bases matching TRBD1. Trimming removed 5 bases from V and 5 bases from J; junction bases left unmatched: 12. The germline CDR1 and CDR2 sequences are SGHAT and FQNNGV. The CDR3 has 16 amino acids. The CDR3, as DNA: TGTGCCAGCAGCCCTACTCGACAGGGTATCAACAATGAGCAGTTCTTC. Residues: CASSPTRQGINNEQFF.

The J gene is TRBJ1-2, the V gene TRBV7-9; D is ambiguous. The CDR3 spans 12 residues. CDR1 and CDR2 (germline): SEHNR, FQNEAQ (reference sequence). Trimming shortened V by 9 bases and J by 6 bases, and 14 bases separated the two germline ends. CDR3 nucleotide sequence: TGTGCCAGTACCCCAGACATGGATGGCTACACCTTC. It specifies CASTPDMDGYTF.

This clonotype has at least ten counts. This rearrangement joins TRBV20-1 to TRBJ2-1; 7 nucleotides line up with TRBD2. V trimming: 5 bases; J trimming: 6 bases; junction bases outside the gene matches: 4. The CDR3 spans 12 residues. The V gene's germline CDR1 is DFQATT and CDR2 SNEGSKA (reference sequence). CDR3 sequence: CSARGLGNEQFF. In DNA, the CDR3 is TGCAGTGCTCGCGGACTAGGCAATGAGCAGTTCTTC.

This rearrangement joins TRBV4-2 to TRBJ1-5, with TRBD1 as a possible D gene (5 bases). V was cut by 3 bases and J by 3 bases, with 24 bases left in between. From germline, CDR1 is LGHNA and CDR2 YNFKEQ. The CDR3 totals 19 residues. CDR3 residues: CASSQRAGHLSGDNQPQHF. The CDR3 DNA sequence: TGTGCCAGCAGCCAGAGAGCAGGACACCTCTCCGGGGACAATCAGCCCCAGCATTTT.

This clonotype was counted at least ten times. The chain uses TRBV2 and TRBJ2-4; 7 positions agree with TRBD1. With 4 bases clipped from V and 0 bases from J, the junction kept 0 bases outside the gene matches. There are 14 residues in the CDR3. The germline CDR1 and CDR2 sequences are SNHLY and FYNNEI. CDR3 sequence reads: CASSGTGAKNIQYF. CDR3 DNA sequence: TGTGCCAGCAGTGGGACAGGAGCCAAAAACATTCAGTACTTC.

This clonotype was seen many times. V is TRBV19 and J is TRBJ1-2; D unresolved. Germline V CDR1 and CDR2: LNHDA, SQIVND (reference sequence). The CDR3 covers 13 residues. The ends were cut back, 3 bases at V and 4 bases at J, with 9 bases in the middle. As DNA, the CDR3 is TGTGCCAGTAGTATCACAGCTTTCTATGGCTACACCTTC. Its protein product is CASSITAFYGYTF.

V is TRBV3-1 and J is TRBJ1-1; TRBD1 is a possible D gene (6 bases). V shed 0 bases and J shed 6 bases, with 17 bases lying between them. CDR3 length: 16 amino acids. CDR1 is LGHDT, CDR2 YNNKEL, per germline (reference sequence). DNA for the CDR3: TGTGCCAGCAGCCAAGATCGACAGGACCTAGCCGCTGAAGCTTTCTTT. Its translation: CASSQDRQDLAAEAFF.

This clonotype was counted between two and nine times. V is TRBV6-2 or TRBV6-3 and J is TRBJ1-5; maybe TRBD1 (6 bases). This CDR3 is built from 16 residues. CDR1 and CDR2 (germline): MNHEY, SVGEGT. V gave up 2 bases and J gave up 1 base, with 12 bases separating them. CDR3 loop: CASSYGGPQSNQPQHF. CDR3 coding DNA: TGTGCCAGCAGTTACGGGGGGCCACAGAGCAATCAGCCCCAGCATTTT.

This clonotype was observed at least ten times. A much larger clone is a single base away; this may be a read error. The V gene is TRBV7-2, the J gene TRBJ1-5; D call uncertain. V lost 1 base to trimming and J lost 2 bases, with 6 bases between them. The germline V gene encodes CDR1 SGHTA and CDR2 FQGNSA. This CDR3 comprises 14 residues. This CDR3 reads CASSLGPGNQPQHF. CDR3 DNA: TGTGCCAGCAGCTTAGGACCGGGCAATCAGCCCCAGCATTTT.

This clonotype was counted only a few times. The rearrangement uses TRBV28 and TRBJ2-7; D unresolved. Trimming pared 5 bases from V and 7 bases from J, leaving 9 bases between. The CDR3 extends over 11 amino acids. Per germline, CDR1 MDHEN and CDR2 SYDVKM. Written as DNA, the CDR3 is TGTGCCAGCAGTGACCTTTTTGAGCAGTACTTC. This encodes CASSDLFEQYF.

In this sample, this clonotype turned up many times. The chain joins TRBV28 to TRBJ2-1; D gene unclear. Germline V gives CDR1 MDHEN, CDR2 SYDVKM. This CDR3 contains 15 residues. Trimming left V 1 base short and J 0 bases short, with 7 bases between. The CDR3 reads CASSLLKSSYNEQFF. DNA for the CDR3: TGTGCCAGCAGTTTATTGAAGAGCTCCTACAATGAGCAGTTCTTC.

This clonotype was seen ten or more times. This chain joins TRBV28 and TRBJ1-2; no reliable D call. Germline-derived CDR1 and CDR2 are MDHEN and SYDVKM. V was clipped by 4 bases and J by 0 bases, with 12 bases between them. This CDR3 is built from 15 residues. The CDR3 is CASSSLGLANYGYTF. The CDR3 DNA reads as TGTGCCAGCAGTTCCCTCGGACTGGCTAACTATGGCTACACCTTC.

V and J are TRBV5-1 and TRBJ1-1; 7 bases fit TRBD1. The CDR3 spans 17 residues. Germline V gives CDR1 SGHRS, CDR2 YFSETQ. V trimming: 1 base; J trimming: 0 bases; junction bases outside the gene matches: 9. The CDR3 loop is CASSLKILGQLNTEAFF. CDR3 DNA sequence: TGCGCCAGCAGCTTGAAAATCTTGGGACAGTTGAACACTGAAGCTTTCTTT.

This clonotype was found many times. The chain couples TRBV20-1 to TRBJ1-4; TRBD1 matches at 9 bases. J was trimmed by 7 bases and V by 6 bases; bases with no gene match: 15. Germline V gives CDR1 DFQATT, CDR2 SNEGSKA (reference sequence). This CDR3 has 16 amino acids. The CDR3 spells CSAAGQGTSRSEKLFF. CDR3 DNA sequence: TGCAGTGCGGCGGGACAGGGAACGTCTAGAAGTGAAAAACTGTTTTTT.

The sample holds many counts of this clonotype. The chain uses TRBV27 and TRBJ2-5; no definite D call. The CDR3 runs 14 residues. V lost 6 bases to trimming and J lost 5 bases, with 16 bases between them. Germline lookup yields CDR1 MNHEY and CDR2 SMNVEV (reference sequence). The DNA for the CDR3 is TGTGCCAGCAGCCTAGGGCCGCGTGGGGAGACCCAGTACTTC. Encoded protein: CASSLGPRGETQYF.

The sample holds many counts of this clonotype. The chain has TRBV14 and TRBJ2-3; 8 positions match TRBD2. This CDR3 has 17 residues. Germline lookup yields CDR1 SGHDN and CDR2 FVKESK. V dropped 4 bases and J dropped 3; count of bases not matched to a gene: 12. Written as DNA, the CDR3 is TGTGCCAGCAGCCTTTCCCCAGCGGGAGTCCAGACAGATACGCAGTATTTT. Translated, it gives CASSLSPAGVQTDTQYF.

This clonotype was seen a few times. The chain has TRBV4-3 and TRBJ2-3; TRBD2 aligns across 8 bases. This CDR3 region has 16 residues. The junction had 8 bases not matched to a gene; V was cut back by 1 base and J by 5 bases. The germline CDR1 and CDR2 sequences are LGHNA and YSLEER. DNA for the CDR3: TGCGCCAGCAGCCAAGTCCTTAGCGGGGCGGGAGATACGCAGTATTTT. Translated, it gives CASSQVLSGAGDTQYF.